The T cell receptor (beta chain) described here comes from a study of T cell responses to AZD1222 COVID-19 vaccine. Findings of the study overall: Repertoires were collected only later (after the peak T cell response had occurred). Targeting of unmutated variant regions was reportedly seen in nearly half of spike-specific TCRs.

The CDR3 has 14 residues. Germline V gives CDR1 SGHNT, CDR2 YENEEA. With 5 bases removed from V and 1 base from J, the gap between germline ends came to 12 bases. Only in-frame clones appear in the TCRdb table, and some are missing; sequencing was by immunoSEQ multiplex PCR. The data show approximately 140,000 clones, roughly 90% seen once. As regards this clone: Its antigen is not identified.

This TCR was sampled from an adult who received the AZD1222 COVID-19 vaccine. The sequencing used peripheral blood, collected 28 days after the second AZD1222 dose. The chain recombines TRBV11-3 with TRBJ2-7, with D unresolved. CDR3: CASSIRHISYEQYF. As DNA, the CDR3 is TGTGCCAGCAGCATTAGACACATTTCCTACGAGCAGTACTTC.